Listed below are T cell receptor beta chains from one sample, sequenced in a study of cytomegalovirus exposure and HLA in healthy donors. The assay was immunoSEQ multiplex PCR, and TCRdb's table has in-frame clones only and misses some. The table shows fewer than 150,000 clones, with less than 90% occurring only once. Sequenced sample: PBMCs. The receptors were gathered from a man aged 50-59 years in good health and CMV-seronegative. Each CDR3 is given without its conserved first and last residue. D genes are given only for firm matches. The size of a clone is reported for some rows only, either as once, few or many, or as a class for expanded clones.

j_call d_call v_call clone_size cdr3_aa
TRBJ1-1 TRBD1 TRBV7-3 - ASSSTGSENTEAF
TRBJ1-4 TRBD1 TRBV27 - ASSHKPGQITTNEKLF
TRBJ2-7 TRBD2 TRBV7-2 - ASSLRTIAGGGYEQY
TRBJ1-1 - TRBV18 - ASSDQDSPMNTEAF
TRBJ1-1 - TRBV29-1 - SVEAPRRPNTEAF
TRBJ2-7 TRBD2 TRBV2 - ASSLAGLSYEQY
TRBJ2-5 TRBD1 TRBV4-3 - ASSQSPGQGHQETQY
- - TRBV2 - ASRGQADEQY
TRBJ1-1 - TRBV9 - ASSVSGAGTEAF
TRBJ2-1 TRBD2 TRBV5-1 - ASSPYVTSGGGEQF
TRBJ1-6 - TRBV7-2 - ASSLRDKDSPLH
TRBJ2-7 - TRBV9 - ASSPREDRDYEQY
TRBJ2-5 - TRBV4-2 once ASSQEPGGTETQY